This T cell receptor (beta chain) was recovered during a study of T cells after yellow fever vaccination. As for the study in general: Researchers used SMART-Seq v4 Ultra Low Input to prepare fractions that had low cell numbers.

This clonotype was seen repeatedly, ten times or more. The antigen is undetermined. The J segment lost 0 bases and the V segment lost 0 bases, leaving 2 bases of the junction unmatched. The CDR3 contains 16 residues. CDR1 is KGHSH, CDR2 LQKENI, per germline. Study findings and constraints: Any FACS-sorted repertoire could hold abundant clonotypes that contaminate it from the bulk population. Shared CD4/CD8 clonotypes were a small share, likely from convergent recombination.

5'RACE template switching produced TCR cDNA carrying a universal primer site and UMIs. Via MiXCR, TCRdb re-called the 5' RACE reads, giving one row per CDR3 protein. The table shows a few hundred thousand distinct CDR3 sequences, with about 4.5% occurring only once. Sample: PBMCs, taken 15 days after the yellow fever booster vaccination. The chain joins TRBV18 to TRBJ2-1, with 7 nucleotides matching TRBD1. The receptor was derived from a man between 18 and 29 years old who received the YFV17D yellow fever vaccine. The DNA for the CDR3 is TGTGCCAGCTCACCACCGGGACAGAGCTCCTACAATGAGCAGTTCTTC. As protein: CASSPPGQSSYNEQFF.